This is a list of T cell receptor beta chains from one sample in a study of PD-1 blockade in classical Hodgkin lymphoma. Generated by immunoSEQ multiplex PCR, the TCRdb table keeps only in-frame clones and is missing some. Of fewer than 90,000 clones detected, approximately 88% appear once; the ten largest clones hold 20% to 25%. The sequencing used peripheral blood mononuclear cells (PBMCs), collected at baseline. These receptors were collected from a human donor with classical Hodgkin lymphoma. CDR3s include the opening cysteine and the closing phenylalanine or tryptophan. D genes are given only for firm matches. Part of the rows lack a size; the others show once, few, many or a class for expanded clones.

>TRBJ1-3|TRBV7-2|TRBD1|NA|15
CASSLTGGEENTIYF
TGTGCCAGCAGCTTGACAGGGGGTGAGGAAAACACCATATATTTT
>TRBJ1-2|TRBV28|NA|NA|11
CASRQGLGYTF
TGTGCCAGCAGACAGGGACTCGGCTACACCTTC
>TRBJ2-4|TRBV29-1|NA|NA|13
CSVVALAKNIQYF
TGCAGCGTCGTGGCGCTAGCCAAAAACATTCAGTACTTC
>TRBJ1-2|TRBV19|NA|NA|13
CASTGDGPYGYTF
TGTGCCAGTACCGGGGACGGGCCATATGGCTACACCTTC
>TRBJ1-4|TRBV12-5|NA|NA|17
CASGLPTSRGYNEKLFF
TGTGCTAGTGGTTTGCCGACGAGTCGAGGGTATAATGAAAAACTGTTTTTT
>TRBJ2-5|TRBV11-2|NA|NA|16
CASSHGSGFSQETQYF
TGTGCCAGCAGCCATGGGTCGGGGTTTAGCCAAGAGACCCAGTACTTC
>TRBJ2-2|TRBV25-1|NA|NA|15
CASSEQGQVTGELFF
TGTGCCAGCAGTGAGCAGGGGCAAGTCACCGGGGAGCTGTTTTTT
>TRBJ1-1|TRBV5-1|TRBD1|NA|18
CASSCDPGQGQLYTEAFF
TGCGCCAGCAGCTGCGATCCGGGACAGGGGCAATTATACACTGAAGCTTTCTTT
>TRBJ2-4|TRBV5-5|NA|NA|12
CASSLDGDIQYF
TGTGCCAGCAGCTTGGATGGGGACATTCAGTACTTC
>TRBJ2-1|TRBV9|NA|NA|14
CASSIRWTGGEQFF
TGTGCCAGCAGCATCCGCTGGACTGGGGGTGAGCAGTTCTTC
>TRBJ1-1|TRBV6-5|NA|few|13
CASSSRGSTEAFF
TGTGCCAGCAGTTCCCGGGGGAGCACTGAAGCTTTCTTT
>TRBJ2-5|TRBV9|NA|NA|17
CASSVGLASALKETQYF
TGTGCCAGCAGCGTAGGGTTAGCATCTGCCTTAAAAGAGACCCAGTACTTC
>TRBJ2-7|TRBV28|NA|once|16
CASSLWPTGQKYEQYF
TGTGCCAGCAGTTTATGGCCCACGGGACAAAAATACGAGCAGTACTTC
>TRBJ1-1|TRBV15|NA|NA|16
CATSSSLVSTRTEAFF
TGTGCCACCAGCAGCTCCCTCGTGAGTACGAGGACTGAAGCTTTCTTT
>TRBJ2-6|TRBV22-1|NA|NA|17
CPGRNYREQSRANVLTF
TGTCCTGGGAGGAACTATCGCGAACAAAGTCGGGCCAACGTCCTGACTTTC
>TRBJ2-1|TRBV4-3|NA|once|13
CASSQDIGFEQFF
TGCGCCAGCAGCCAAGATATAGGATTTGAGCAGTTCTTC
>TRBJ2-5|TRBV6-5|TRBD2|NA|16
CASSYSAGDIQETQYF
TGTGCCAGCAGTTACTCAGCGGGAGACATCCAAGAGACCCAGTACTTC
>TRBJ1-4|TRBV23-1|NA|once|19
CASSQGGRGTNATNEKLFF
TGCGCCAGCAGTCAGGGAGGGCGGGGAACAAATGCAACTAATGAAAAACTGTTTTTT
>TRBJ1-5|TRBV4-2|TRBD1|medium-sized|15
CASRMDRRSVQPQHF
TGTGCCAGCAGGATGGACAGGAGGTCGGTTCAGCCCCAGCATTTT
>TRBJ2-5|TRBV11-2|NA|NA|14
CASSLDWGERGQYF
TGTGCCAGCAGCTTAGATTGGGGGGAGAGGGGCCAGTACTTC
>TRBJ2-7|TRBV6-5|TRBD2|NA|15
CASSGTSGKRYEQYF
TGTGCCAGCAGCGGCACTAGCGGGAAGCGCTACGAGCAGTACTTC
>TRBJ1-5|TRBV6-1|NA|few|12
CASSLGDQPQHF
TGTGCCAGCAGTCTTGGGGATCAGCCCCAGCATTTT
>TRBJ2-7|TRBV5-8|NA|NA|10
CASSHREQYF
TGTGCCAGCAGCCACCGGGAGCAGTACTTC
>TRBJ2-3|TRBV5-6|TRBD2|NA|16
CASSLQVAGATDTQYF
TGTGCCAGCAGCTTGCAAGTAGCGGGAGCGACAGATACGCAGTATTTT
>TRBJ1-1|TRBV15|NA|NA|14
CATSSEGSNTEAFF
TGTGCCACCAGCAGTGAGGGGAGCAACACTGAAGCTTTCTTT
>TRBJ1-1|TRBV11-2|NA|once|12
CASSSLTGEAFF
TGTGCCAGCAGCTCGCTAACAGGTGAAGCTTTCTTT
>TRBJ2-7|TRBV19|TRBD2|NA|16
CASSQREGLGLDEQYF
TGTGCCAGCTCTCAGCGGGAGGGCCTCGGTTTGGACGAGCAGTACTTC
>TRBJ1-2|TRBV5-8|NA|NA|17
CASSLVQFTKGTYGYTF
TGTGCCAGCAGCTTGGTTCAGTTCACTAAAGGGACCTATGGCTACACCTTC
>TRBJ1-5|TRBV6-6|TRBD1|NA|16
CASSLGRDSNNQPQHF
TGTGCCAGCAGCCTCGGGAGGGACAGCAATAATCAGCCCCAGCATTTT
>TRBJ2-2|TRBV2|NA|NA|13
CASSELPIGELFF
TGTGCCAGCAGTGAGCTCCCCATCGGGGAGCTGTTTTTT
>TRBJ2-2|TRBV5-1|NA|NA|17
CASSLARGGSNAGELFF
TGCGCCAGCAGCTTGGCCAGGGGCGGGAGCAACGCCGGGGAGCTGTTTTTT
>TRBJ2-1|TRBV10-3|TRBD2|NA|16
CAISGSGRARYNEQFF
TGTGCCATCAGTGGGAGCGGGAGGGCCAGGTACAATGAGCAGTTCTTC
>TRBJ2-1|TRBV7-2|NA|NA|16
CASSLMGVLTYNEQFF
TGTGCCAGCAGCTTAATGGGGGTGTTAACCTACAATGAGCAGTTCTTC
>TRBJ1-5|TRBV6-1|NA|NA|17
CASSEGRDTIFNQPQHF
TGTGCCAGCAGTGAGGGTCGGGACACAATTTTTAATCAGCCCCAGCATTTT
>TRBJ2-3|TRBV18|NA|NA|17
CASSPRPWRQSTDTQYF
TGTGCCAGCTCACCACGTCCCTGGAGACAATCCACAGATACGCAGTATTTT